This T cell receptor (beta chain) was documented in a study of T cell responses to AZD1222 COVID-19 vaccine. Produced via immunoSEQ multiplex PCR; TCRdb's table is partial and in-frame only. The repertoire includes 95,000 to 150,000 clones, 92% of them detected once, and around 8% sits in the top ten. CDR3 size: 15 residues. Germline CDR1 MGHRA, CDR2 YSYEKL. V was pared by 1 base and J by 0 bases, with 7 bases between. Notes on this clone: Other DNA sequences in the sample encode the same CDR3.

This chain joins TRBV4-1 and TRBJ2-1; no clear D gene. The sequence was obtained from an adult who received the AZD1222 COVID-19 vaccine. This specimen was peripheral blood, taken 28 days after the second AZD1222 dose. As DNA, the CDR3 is TGCGCCAGCAGCCAAGTTCTGAGCTCCTACAATGAGCAGTTCTTC. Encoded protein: CASSQVLSSYNEQFF.